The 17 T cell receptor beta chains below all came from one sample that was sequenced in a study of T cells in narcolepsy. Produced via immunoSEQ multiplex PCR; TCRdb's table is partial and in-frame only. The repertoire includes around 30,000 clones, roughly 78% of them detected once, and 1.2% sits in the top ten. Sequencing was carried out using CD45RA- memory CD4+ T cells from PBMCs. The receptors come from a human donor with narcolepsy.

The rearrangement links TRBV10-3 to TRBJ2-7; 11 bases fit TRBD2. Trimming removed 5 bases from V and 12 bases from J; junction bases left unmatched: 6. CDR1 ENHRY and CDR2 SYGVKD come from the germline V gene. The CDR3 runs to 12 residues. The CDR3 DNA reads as TGTGCCATCAGTCCTACTAGCGGGAGTTCGTACTTC. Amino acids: CAISPTSGSSYF.

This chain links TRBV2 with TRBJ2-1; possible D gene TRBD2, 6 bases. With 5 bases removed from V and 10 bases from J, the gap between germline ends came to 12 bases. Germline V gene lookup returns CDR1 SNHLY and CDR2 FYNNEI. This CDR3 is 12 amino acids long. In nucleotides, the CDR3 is TGTGCCAGCAGTTTGGGGGGTCTAGAGCAGTTCTTC. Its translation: CASSLGGLEQFF.

CDR3 bases: TGTGCCAGCAGCTTAAATCGTGGGGGCACGTCTTTCTTT. Translated: CASSLNRGGTSFF. This chain uses TRBV7-8 with TRBJ1-1, with D perhaps matching TRBD1 (6 bases). The CDR3 runs to 13 residues. Germline assignment: CDR1 SGHVS and CDR2 FQNEAQ. V was trimmed by 2 bases and J by 12 bases, leaving 16 bases between them.

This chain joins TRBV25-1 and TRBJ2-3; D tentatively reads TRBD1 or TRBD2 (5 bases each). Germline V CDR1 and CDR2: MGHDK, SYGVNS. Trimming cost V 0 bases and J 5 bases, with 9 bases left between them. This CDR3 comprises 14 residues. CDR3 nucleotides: TGTGCCAGCAGTGAATATATGGGGGAAGATACGCAGTATTTT. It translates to CASSEYMGEDTQYF.

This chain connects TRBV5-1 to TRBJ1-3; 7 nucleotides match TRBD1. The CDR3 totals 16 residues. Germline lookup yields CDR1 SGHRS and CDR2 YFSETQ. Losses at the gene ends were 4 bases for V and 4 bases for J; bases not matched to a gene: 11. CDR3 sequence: CASSRGTAASGNTIYF. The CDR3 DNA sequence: TGCGCCAGCAGCCGGGGGACAGCCGCATCCGGAAACACCATATATTTT.

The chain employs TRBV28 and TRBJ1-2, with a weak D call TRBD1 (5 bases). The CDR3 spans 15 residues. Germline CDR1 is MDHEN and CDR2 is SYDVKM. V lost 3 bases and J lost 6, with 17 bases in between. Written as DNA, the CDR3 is TGTGCCAGCAGTTTGGCCCAAAGGGGCAAGGATGGCTACACCTTC. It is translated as CASSLAQRGKDGYTF.

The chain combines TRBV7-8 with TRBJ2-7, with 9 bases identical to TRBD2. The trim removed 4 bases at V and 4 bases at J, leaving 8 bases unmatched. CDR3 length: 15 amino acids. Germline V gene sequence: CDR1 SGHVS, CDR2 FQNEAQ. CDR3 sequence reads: CASSSRPLAGYEQYF. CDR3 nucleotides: TGTGCCAGCAGCTCCCGGCCGCTAGCGGGATACGAGCAGTACTTC.

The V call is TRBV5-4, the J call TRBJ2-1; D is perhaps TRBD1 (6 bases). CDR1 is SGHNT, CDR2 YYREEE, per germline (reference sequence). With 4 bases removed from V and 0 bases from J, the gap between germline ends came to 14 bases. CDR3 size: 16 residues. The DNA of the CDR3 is TGTGCCAGCAGCGCAGGACAGAGCAGCTCCTACAATGAGCAGTTCTTC. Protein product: CASSAGQSSSYNEQFF. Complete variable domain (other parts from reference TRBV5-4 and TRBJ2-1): ETGVTQSPTHLIKTRGQQVTLRCSSQSGHNTVSWYQQALGQGPQFIFQYYREEENGRGNFPPRFSGLQFPNYSSELNVNALELDDSALYLCASSAGQSSSYNEQFFGPGTRLTVL.

In DNA form, the CDR3 reads TGTGCCAGCAGCGTACTAGCGGGAGGGCCGGGATACAATGAGCAGTTCTTC. Encoded protein: CASSVLAGGPGYNEQFF. V gene TRBV9 combines with J gene TRBJ2-1; the match to TRBD2 covers 12 bases. Germline lookup yields CDR1 SGDLS and CDR2 YYNGEE. V shed 1 base, J shed 4 bases, and the junction held 6 bases outside the gene matches. The CDR3 runs 17 residues.

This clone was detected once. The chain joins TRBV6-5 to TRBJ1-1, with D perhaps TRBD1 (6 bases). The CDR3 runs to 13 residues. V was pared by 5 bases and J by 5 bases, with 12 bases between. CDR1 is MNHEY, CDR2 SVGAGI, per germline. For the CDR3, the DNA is TGTGCCAGCAGTGTAGGCAGGGGTACTGAAGCTTTCTTT. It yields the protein CASSVGRGTEAFF.

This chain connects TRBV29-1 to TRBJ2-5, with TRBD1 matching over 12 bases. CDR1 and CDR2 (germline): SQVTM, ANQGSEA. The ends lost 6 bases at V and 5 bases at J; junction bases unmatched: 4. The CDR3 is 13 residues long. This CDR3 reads CSVGTGGGETQYF. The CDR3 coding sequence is TGCAGCGTGGGGACAGGGGGCGGGGAGACCCAGTACTTC. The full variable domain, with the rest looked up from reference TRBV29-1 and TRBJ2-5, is SAVISQKPSRDICQRGTSLTIQCQVDSQVTMMFWYRQQPGQSLTLIATANQGSEATYESGFVIDKFPISRPNLTFSTLTVSNMSPEDSSIYLCSVGTGGGETQYFGPGTRLLVL.

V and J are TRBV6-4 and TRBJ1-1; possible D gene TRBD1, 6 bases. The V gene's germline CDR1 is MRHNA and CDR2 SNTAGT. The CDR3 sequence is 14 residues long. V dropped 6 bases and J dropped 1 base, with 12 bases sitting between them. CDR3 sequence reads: CASRQGGGNTEAFF. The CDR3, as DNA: TGTGCCAGCAGACAGGGCGGTGGGAACACTGAAGCTTTCTTT.

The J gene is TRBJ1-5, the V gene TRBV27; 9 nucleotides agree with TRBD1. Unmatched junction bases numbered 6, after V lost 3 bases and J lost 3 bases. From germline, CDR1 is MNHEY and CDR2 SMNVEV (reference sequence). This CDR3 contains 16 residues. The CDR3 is CASSFAYRGPNQPQHF. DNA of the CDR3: TGTGCCAGCAGTTTCGCTTACAGGGGGCCCAATCAGCCCCAGCATTTT.

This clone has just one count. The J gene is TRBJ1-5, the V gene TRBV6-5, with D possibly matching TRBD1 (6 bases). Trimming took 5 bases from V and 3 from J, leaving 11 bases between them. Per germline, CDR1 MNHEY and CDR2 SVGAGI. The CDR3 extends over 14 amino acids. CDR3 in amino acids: CASSLGQTNQPQHF. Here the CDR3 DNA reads TGTGCCAGCAGTCTAGGACAGACCAATCAGCCCCAGCATTTT.

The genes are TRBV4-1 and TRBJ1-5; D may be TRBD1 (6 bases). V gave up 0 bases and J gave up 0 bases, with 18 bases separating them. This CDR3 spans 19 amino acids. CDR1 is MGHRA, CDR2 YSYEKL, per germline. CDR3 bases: TGCGCCAGCAGCCAAGAGAGGCTTAGCGCACAGGGTAGCAATCAGCCCCAGCATTTT. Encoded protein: CASSQERLSAQGSNQPQHF.

The CDR3 loop is CASSPLVGGGFSYEQYF. The CDR3 nucleotides read TGTGCCAGCAGCCCCCTGGTTGGCGGGGGGTTCTCCTACGAGCAGTACTTC. This rearrangement joins TRBV7-6 to TRBJ2-7; TRBD2 aligns across 8 bases. The J segment lost 0 bases and the V segment lost 5 bases, leaving 12 bases of the junction unmatched. The CDR3 totals 17 residues. CDR1 is SGHVS and CDR2 is FNYEAQ in the germline V gene.

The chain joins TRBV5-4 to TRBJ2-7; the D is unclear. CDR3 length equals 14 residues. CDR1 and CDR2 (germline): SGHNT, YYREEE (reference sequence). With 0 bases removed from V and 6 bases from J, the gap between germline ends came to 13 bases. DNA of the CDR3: TGTGCCAGCAGCTTGGCACATTTAACAAGCGAGCAGTACTTC. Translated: CASSLAHLTSEQYF.